Following are 19 T cell receptor beta chains from one sample sequenced in a study of cytomegalovirus exposure and HLA in healthy donors. 13 Jbeta primers and 60 Vbeta primers were used for the PCR. Clones were read by immunoSEQ multiplex PCR, and TCRdb kept only the in-frame ones, dropping some. The data contain some 180,000 clones, 9.5% of them singletons. The sequencing sample was made of PBMCs. These receptors were collected from a woman in her 30s in good health and CMV-seropositive.

V gene TRBV7-7 combines with J gene TRBJ2-2; TRBD2 agrees at 8 bases. CDR1 is SSHAT and CDR2 is FNYEAQ in the germline V gene (reference sequence). Trimming cost V 7 bases and J 0 bases; bases outside gene matches: 4. The CDR3 sequence is 15 residues long. The CDR3 reads CASKSGGTNTGELFF. DNA of the CDR3: TGTGCCAGCAAGTCGGGGGGGACGAACACCGGGGAGCTGTTTTTT.

The chain uses TRBV19 and TRBJ2-3; possible D gene TRBD2, 6 bases. Germline CDR1 is LNHDA and CDR2 is SQIVND (reference sequence). The ends were cut back, 5 bases at V and 0 bases at J, with 15 bases in the middle. This CDR3 contains 16 residues. CDR3 DNA sequence: TGTGCCAGTAGTTCACCCGGAGGGACTAGCACAGATACGCAGTATTTT. Its translation: CASSSPGGTSTDTQYF.

This clone was picked up a small number of times. The chain's CDR3 is CASSEMGTGLGYTEAFF. For the CDR3, the DNA is TGTGCCAGCAGTGAAATGGGAACGGGGTTAGGTTACACTGAAGCTTTCTTT. V gene TRBV6-1 combines with J gene TRBJ1-1; D ambiguous. Germline loops: CDR1 MNHNS, CDR2 SASEGT. The length of the CDR3 is 17 residues. V gave up 2 bases and J gave up 3 bases, with 19 bases separating them.

The chain combines TRBV9 with TRBJ2-5; possibly TRBD2 for D (5 bases). The J call may be mistaken, given a closer DNA end match to TRBJ2-7. This CDR3 is built from 13 residues. The germline CDR1 and CDR2 sequences are SGDLS and YYNGEE. The CDR3 coding sequence is TGTGCCAGCAGCGGCGGAGGAACCGGCGAGCAGTACTTC. This translates into CASSGGGTGEQYF.

The chain employs TRBV5-8 and TRBJ2-5; possible D gene TRBD1, 7 bases. This CDR3 has 16 amino acids. Germline CDR1 reads SGHTS; CDR2 reads YDEGEE. V was shortened by 1 base and J by 4 bases, with 17 bases between the two germline ends. CDR3 sequence reads: CASSLRGRGESETQYF. For the CDR3, the DNA is TGTGCCAGCAGCTTGAGGGGCAGGGGGGAATCAGAGACCCAGTACTTC.

This clone has only a few counts. J is TRBJ1-4 and V is TRBV2, with D unclear. CDR1 SNHLY and CDR2 FYNNEI come from the germline V gene. V lost 9 bases to trimming and J lost 0 bases, with 8 bases between them. The CDR3 is 13 residues long. The CDR3 is CASGSSTNEKLFF. The CDR3 region has the DNA TGTGCCAGTGGGAGCTCAACTAATGAAAAACTGTTTTTT.

The chain recombines TRBV5-4 with TRBJ1-1; no reliable D call. The CDR3 loop spans 13 amino acids. The V and J ends lost 1 base and 2 bases respectively, with 6 bases between them. Germline assignment: CDR1 SGHNT and CDR2 YYREEE (reference sequence). In nucleotides, the CDR3 is TGTGCCAGCAGCTTGCAAATTAACACTGAAGCTTTCTTT. Amino acids: CASSLQINTEAFF.

In DNA, the CDR3 is TGTGCCACGGGACCACAGGGATTGGAGAACACTGAAGCTTTCTTT. It is translated as CATGPQGLENTEAFF. The gene calls are TRBV6-6 and TRBJ1-1; D is possibly TRBD1 (6 bases). CDR3 length: 15 residues. Germline-derived CDR1 and CDR2 are MNHNY and SVGAGI (reference sequence). V lost 10 bases, J lost 1 base, and 19 bases lay in between.

The chain recombines TRBV11-2 with TRBJ2-2; the D gene is possibly TRBD2 (5 bases). The CDR3 contains 11 residues. The V end lost 1 base, the J end lost 13 bases, and 7 bases lay between the germline ends. Germline lookup yields CDR1 SGHAT and CDR2 FQNNGV. The CDR3 region is CASSLVDWLFF. The CDR3, as DNA: TGTGCCAGCAGCTTAGTGGACTGGCTGTTTTTT. Combining the CDR3 with reference TRBV11-2 and TRBJ2-2 gives the whole variable domain EAGVAQSPRYKIIEKRQSVAFWCNPISGHATLYWYQQILGQGPKLLIQFQNNGVVDDSQLPKDRFSAERLKGVDSTLKIQPAKLEDSAVYLCASSLVDWLFFGEGSRLTVL.

V and J are TRBV15 and TRBJ1-5; weak D call: TRBD1 (5 bases). This CDR3 has 13 amino acids. V lost 3 bases and J lost 7, with 10 bases in between. Germline V gives CDR1 LNHNV, CDR2 YYDKDF (reference sequence). In DNA form, the CDR3 reads TGTGCCACCAGCAGTCGCAAGGGGCAGCCCCAGCATTTT. It translates to CATSSRKGQPQHF.

This clone showed up just a few times. This rearrangement joins TRBV6-5 to TRBJ1-5; TRBD1 is a possible D gene (5 bases). Trimming removed 5 bases from V and 7 bases from J, with 15 bases in between. Germline loops: CDR1 MNHEY, CDR2 SVGAGI. CDR3 length: 14 residues. The CDR3 DNA reads TGTGCCAGCAGTAAAGACAGCTCCCAACAGCCCCAGCATTTT. As protein: CASSKDSSQQPQHF.

The V gene is TRBV7-2, the J gene TRBJ1-2, with 9 bases that match TRBD1. V was pared by 0 bases and J by 8 bases, with 10 bases of the junction left unmatched. Per the germline V gene, CDR1 is SGHTA and CDR2 is FQGNSA. CDR3 length equals 16 residues. CDR3 nucleotide sequence: TGTGCCAGCAGCTTAGCCGGGACAGGGTTCTTACACGGCTACACCTTC. Translating it yields CASSLAGTGFLHGYTF.

This clone has just a few counts. The chain has TRBV9 and TRBJ2-2; possible D gene TRBD2, 6 bases. Germline lookup yields CDR1 SGDLS and CDR2 YYNGEE. Trimming removed 3 bases at V and 4 bases at J, with 10 bases between. This CDR3 has 14 amino acids. The DNA for the CDR3 is TGTGCCAGCAGCGCCAAGACTAGCACCGGGGAGCTGTTTTTT. It encodes CASSAKTSTGELFF.

In this sample, this clone turned up a few times. This sequence joins TRBV5-1 and TRBJ2-5; 13 bases line up with TRBD2. Germline-derived CDR1 and CDR2 are SGHRS and YFSETQ. V lost 0 bases, J lost 3 bases, and 2 bases stayed unmatched. This CDR3 has 16 amino acids. This chain's CDR3 is CASSLAGTSGEETQYF. CDR3 DNA sequence: TGCGCCAGCAGCTTGGCCGGGACTAGCGGGGAAGAGACCCAGTACTTC.

The chain recombines TRBV23-1 with TRBJ2-1; 13 bases fit TRBD2. TRBV23-1 is assigned to the ORF class and has an uncertain function. The CDR3 sequence is 16 residues long. V shed 2 bases, J shed 7 bases, and the junction held 5 bases outside the gene matches. Written as DNA, the CDR3 is TGCGCCAGCAGTCAAAAACTAGCGGGAGGGCCGAATGAGCAGTTCTTC. It codes for CASSQKLAGGPNEQFF.

This clone has just a few counts. The chain couples TRBV4-1 to TRBJ2-1, with 8 bases identical to TRBD2. Germline values: CDR1 MGHRA, CDR2 YSYEKL. This CDR3 region has 17 residues. The trim removed 2 bases at V and 9 bases at J, leaving 15 bases unmatched. The CDR3 spells CASSQPLRGGRRGEQFF. Here the CDR3 DNA reads TGCGCCAGCAGCCAACCACTTCGGGGGGGCAGAAGGGGTGAGCAGTTCTTC.

The table lists this clone with a few counts. Relative to the germline gene, one junction end is altered; a read error may explain this. The chain has TRBV14 and TRBJ2-1; 15 bases agree with TRBD2. CDR3 length: 14 amino acids. Per the germline V gene, CDR1 is SGHDN and CDR2 is FVKESK. Here the CDR3 reads CASSFGLAGGSVLF. The DNA for the CDR3 is TGTGCCAGCAGCTTCGGACTAGCGGGAGGGTCTGTGCTCTTC.

This clone was counted only a few times. This sequence joins TRBV5-1 and TRBJ2-3; maybe TRBD2 (5 bases). Germline loops: CDR1 SGHRS, CDR2 YFSETQ. V was trimmed by 0 bases and J by 2 bases, leaving 10 bases between them. The CDR3 sequence is 15 residues long. CDR3 loop: CASSLDGVVTDTQYF. CDR3 nucleotides: TGCGCCAGCAGCTTGGACGGGGTGGTCACAGATACGCAGTATTTT.

This clone was recorded a few times. V and J are TRBV30 and TRBJ1-2; D call uncertain. From germline, CDR1 is GTSNPN and CDR2 SVGIG (reference sequence). CDR3 size: 12 residues. Trimming left V 5 bases short and J 1 base short, with 8 bases between. The CDR3: CAWFPLNYGYTF. The CDR3 DNA reads as TGTGCCTGGTTTCCCCTTAACTATGGCTACACCTTC.